This T cell receptor beta chain comes out of a study of blood T cell repertoires in COVID-19. Overall study context: PBMCs, B-cell-depleted T cells, or T cells were the source of the cDNA or gDNA that made up the material.

The V end was cut by 0 bases, the J end by 6 bases, with 12 bases between. Germline lookup yields CDR1 LGHNA and CDR2 YSLEER. This CDR3 is built from 16 residues. Assay used: immunoSEQ multiplex PCR; TCRdb lists only in-frame clones, some missing. Here the sample spans approximately 330,000 clones, about 91% being singletons. Enrollment of patients from Seattle took place during active infection, with longitudinal follow-up. The clonotype originates from a man aged 30-40 years with COVID-19, enrolled during active disease. Material for sequencing was peripheral blood. The chain links TRBV4-3 to TRBJ1-6, with D perhaps matching TRBD1 (6 bases). CDR3 amino acids: CASSQDRGAANSPLHF. Written as DNA, the CDR3 is TGCGCCAGCAGCCAAGACCGGGGGGCGGCTAATTCACCCCTCCACTTT.